The clone carrying this T cell receptor beta chain was observed a few times. V dropped 8 bases and J dropped 6 bases, with 10 bases sitting between them. CDR3 length equals 12 residues. CDR1 is SNHLY, CDR2 FYNNEI, per germline. TCRdb reprocessed the 5' RACE reads via MiXCR and lists one record per CDR3 protein. The data hold 700,000 to 950,000 distinct CDR3 sequences, with over 9% observed a single time. The sample comes from a study of identical twins. These data also formed part of another study, on yellow fever vaccine responses in identical twins.

Sequencing was carried out using PBMCs. This TCR derives from a young woman in good health. The chain recombines TRBV2 with TRBJ2-2; D not resolved. The CDR3 loop reads CASLNSPGELFF. CDR3 DNA sequence: TGTGCCAGCCTTAATTCCCCCGGGGAGCTGTTTTTT.